Included here is one T cell receptor beta chain sequence, with context. The data derive from a study of blood T cell repertoires in COVID-19. Study-wide background: The United States, Italy and Spain were the sources of the acute and convalescent COVID-19 samples. The analysed material was cDNA or gDNA that came from T cells, B-cell-depleted T cells, or PBMCs.

Per the authors' pipeline: Quantification of nucleated cells was approximated via reference gene primer amplification. TCRdb keeps only in-frame clones here, not all; method: immunoSEQ multiplex PCR. For V, J and clone size, that table is used; D and trimming come from the DNA. Counted here are 270,000 or so clones, 65% to 90% occurring once; the ten biggest clones make up roughly 13%. The CDR3 loop spans 14 amino acids. CDR1 is LNHNV, CDR2 YYDKDF, per germline (reference sequence). With 4 bases clipped from V and 8 bases from J, the junction kept 5 bases outside the gene matches. The TCR comes from a human donor in a cohort sampled during active COVID-19. This rearrangement joins TRBV15 to TRBJ2-1; 10 bases match TRBD2. Sequences were obtained from peripheral blood. The CDR3 nucleotides read TGTGCCACCAGCACCTCTAGCGGGAGTTATGAGCAGTTCTTC. This encodes CATSTSSGSYEQFF.